This TCR beta chain was sequenced during a study of blood T cell repertoires in COVID-19. Study at large: PBMCs, B-cell-depleted T cells, or T cells provided the cDNA or gDNA that made up the material.

The CDR3 sequence is 14 residues long. Per the germline V gene, CDR1 is SGHRS and CDR2 is YFSETQ. Trimming pared 1 base from V and 4 bases from J, leaving 10 bases between. This clone was seen just once. In the original analysis: From reference gene primer amplification, estimates of nucleated cell counts were derived. Using immunoSEQ multiplex PCR, the repertoire was profiled, and TCRdb retains in-frame clones only, with some absent. Clone size and V and J calls were adopted from that table, with D and trimming inferred from the DNA. The profile shows more than 25,000 clones, 80% to 90% of them singletons.

The sequence came from a woman aged 40-49 years with active or convalescent COVID-19. Source material: peripheral blood. The V call is TRBV5-1, the J call TRBJ2-3; the D gene is possibly TRBD1 (6 bases). CDR3 loop: CASSLNRVPDTQYF. The CDR3 DNA follows: TGCGCCAGCAGCTTGAACAGGGTCCCAGATACGCAGTATTTT.